A single sample gave rise to the 3 T cell receptor beta chains below, sequenced in a study of CXCR3-negative and CXCR3-positive naive CD8 T cells. Researchers prepared the TRB cDNA libraries using 5' RACE with UMI labels. TCRdb re-called the 5' RACE reads; every CDR3 protein appears as one record, without DNA. This sample carries roughly 90,000 distinct CDR3 sequences, with around 1.7% going to the ten biggest clones. Sequenced material: naive CXCR3- CD8+ T cells from blood. As for subset: CD45RO-CCR7+CD27+CD95- naive CD8+ T cells lacking CXCR3 (TNR3-). These receptors all stem from a human donor in good health. Some clones in this sample may be carry-over from other donors' samples.

The chain employs TRBV4-1 and TRBJ2-5; checking the TCRdb D call of TRBD2 is not possible without DNA. Germline V gene sequence: CDR1 MGHRA, CDR2 YSYEKL. This CDR3 spans 11 amino acids. CDR3 region: CASSQASIQYF.

J is TRBJ1-4 and V is TRBV29-1; the TCRdb call, TRBD1, lacks DNA for checking. CDR1 SQVTM and CDR2 ANQGSEA come from the germline V gene. This CDR3 is built from 11 residues. CDR3 loop: CSAPMGEKLFF.

CDR3: CASSPGTSGGAGETQYF. The chain employs TRBV7-2 and TRBJ2-5; TCRdb selects TRBD2, and the lack of DNA leaves this call unchecked. This CDR3 comprises 17 residues. The germline gives CDR1 SGHTA, CDR2 FQGNSA.